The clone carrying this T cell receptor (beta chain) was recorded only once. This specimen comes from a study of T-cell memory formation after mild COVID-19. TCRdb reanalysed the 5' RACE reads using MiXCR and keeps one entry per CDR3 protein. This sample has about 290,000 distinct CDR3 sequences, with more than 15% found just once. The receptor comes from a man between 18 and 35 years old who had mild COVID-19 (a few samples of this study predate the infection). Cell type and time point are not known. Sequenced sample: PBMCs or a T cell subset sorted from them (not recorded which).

DNA for the CDR3: TGCGCCAGCAGCCAGCTGGGCCCTAGGGTTAGTCAGCCCCAGCATTTT. Protein: CASSQLGPRVSQPQHF. V usage is TRBV4-3 and J usage is TRBJ1-5, with D hard to call. V was shortened by 3 bases and J by 6 bases, with 18 bases between the two germline ends. There are 16 residues in the CDR3. Germline assignment: CDR1 LGHNA and CDR2 YSLEER.